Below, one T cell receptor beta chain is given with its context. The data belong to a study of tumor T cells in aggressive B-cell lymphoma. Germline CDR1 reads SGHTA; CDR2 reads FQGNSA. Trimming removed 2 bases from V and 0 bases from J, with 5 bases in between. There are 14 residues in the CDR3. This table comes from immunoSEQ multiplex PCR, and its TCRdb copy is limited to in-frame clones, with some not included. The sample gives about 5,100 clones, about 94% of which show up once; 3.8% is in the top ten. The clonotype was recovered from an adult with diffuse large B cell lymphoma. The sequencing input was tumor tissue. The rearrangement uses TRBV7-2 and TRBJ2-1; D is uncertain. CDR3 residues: CASSLYGSYNEQFF. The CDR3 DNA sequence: TGTGCCAGCAGCTTATACGGCTCCTACAATGAGCAGTTCTTC.